A single sample gave rise to the 20 T cell receptor beta chains below, sequenced in a study of human T cells and chemical hapten exposure. The time point here: pre-sensitization, week 0. Treatment meaning: therapeutic diphenylcyclopropenone sensitization with weekly scalp DPC. TCRdb processed the RACE reads anew with MiXCR; each CDR3 protein has one entry. The repertoire has a few hundred thousand distinct CDR3 sequences, 5% to 6.5% of them found once; the top ten carry less than 9%. Sequenced here: whole blood, sampled in connection with sensitization to the hapten diphenylcyclopropenone (DPC). The receptors originated from a young woman with alopecia areata. Some clones in this sample may be carry-over from other donors' samples.

About this clonotype: One base away lies a much larger clone, so this may be a sequencing read error. The V and J genes are TRBV25-1 and TRBJ1-5, with 7 bases lining up with TRBD1. The V and J ends lost 4 bases and 4 bases, in that order; junction bases with no gene match: 7. This CDR3 comprises 15 residues. Germline CDR1 and CDR2: MGHDK and SYGVNS. The CDR3 bases are TGTGCCAGCAGTGGATGTGGGACAGAAAATCAGCCCCAGCATTTT. It translates to CASSGCGTENQPQHF.

This clonotype was seen a few times. V gene TRBV9 combines with J gene TRBJ2-5; D unclear. The CDR3 covers 13 residues. The V gene's germline CDR1 is SGDLS and CDR2 YYNGEE. Trimming took 1 base from V and 1 from J, leaving 5 bases between them. In DNA form, the CDR3 reads TGTGCCAGCAGCGTAAGCACCCAAGAGACCCAGTACTTC. Translation: CASSVSTQETQYF.

With regard to this clonotype: A read error may explain this, as a much larger clone is one base away. The chain couples TRBV3-1 to TRBJ1-1, with D hard to call. The germline V gene has CDR1 LGHDT and CDR2 YNNKEL (reference sequence). This CDR3 has 14 residues. The CDR3 region has the DNA TGTGCCGGCAGCCAAAAACGTGACTCTGCTGAAGCTTTCTTT. Its protein product is CAGSQKRDSAEAFF.

This sequence joins TRBV7-9 and TRBJ1-4; D not certain. The CDR3 sequence is 12 residues long. The V gene's germline CDR1 is SEHNR and CDR2 FQNEAQ (reference sequence). The V end was cut by 4 bases, the J end by 11 bases, with 11 bases between. The CDR3, as DNA: TGTGCCAGCAGCTCTCTAGGGCGGAAACTGTTTTTT. As protein: CASSSLGRKLFF. The full variable domain, with the rest looked up from reference TRBV7-9 and TRBJ1-4, is DTGVSQNPRHKITKRGQNVTFRCDPISEHNRLYWYRQTLGQGPEFLTYFQNEAQLEKSRLLSDRFSAERPKGSFSTLEIQRTEQGDSAMYLCASSSLGRKLFFGSGTQLSVL.

This clonotype was found many times. The rearrangement uses TRBV7-9 and TRBJ1-1; TRBD1 matches 7 bases. The junction had 7 bases not matched to a gene; V was cut back by 8 bases and J by 1 base. Germline values: CDR1 SEHNR, CDR2 FQNEAQ (reference sequence). The CDR3 is 14 residues long. This chain's CDR3 is CASLTGNGNTEAFF. CDR3 bases: TGTGCCAGCCTGACAGGGAATGGGAACACTGAAGCTTTCTTT.

This clonotype has a handful of counts. The V and J genes are TRBV27 and TRBJ1-5, with 7 bases aligning to TRBD1. The CDR3 extends over 14 amino acids. V lost 4 bases and J lost 10; bases outside the gene matches: 10. Germline V lookup: CDR1 MNHEY, CDR2 SMNVEV (reference sequence). The CDR3 spells CASSSGGYGSPQHF. In nucleotides, the CDR3 is TGTGCCAGCAGTTCAGGGGGTTATGGGAGTCCCCAGCATTTT.

The V call is TRBV7-2, the J call TRBJ2-5; 8 bases match TRBD2. CDR3 length: 15 residues. The germline CDR1 and CDR2 sequences are SGHTA and FQGNSA. V shed 8 bases and J 2 bases; nucleotides not matched to a gene: 10. This CDR3 is CASRRTSIIQETQYF. In nucleotides, the CDR3 is TGTGCCAGCCGAAGGACTAGCATAATTCAAGAGACCCAGTACTTC.

This clonotype was counted ten times or more. The chain is built from TRBV5-1 and TRBJ2-5; D unclear. The V gene's germline CDR1 is SGHRS and CDR2 YFSETQ. The CDR3 length is 14 residues. Trimming removed 4 bases at V and 7 bases at J, with 17 bases between. The CDR3 DNA reads TGCGCCAGCAGCCAAAGTCTCGCCCTTGGGACCCAGTACTTC. It translates to CASSQSLALGTQYF.

This clonotype was observed a few times. V and J are TRBV11-2 and TRBJ2-5, with 8 bases fitting TRBD2. The germline V gene encodes CDR1 SGHAT and CDR2 FQNNGV. V shed 3 bases and J 5 bases; nucleotides not matched to a gene: 8. CDR3 length: 15 amino acids. CDR3 nucleotide sequence: TGTGCCAGCAGCTTGTTAGCGGGGAACCTCGAGACCCAGTACTTC. Its protein is CASSLLAGNLETQYF.

This clonotype came up a few times. This chain uses TRBV6-6 with TRBJ2-1; perhaps D is TRBD1 or TRBD2 (6 bases each). Germline V gene data show CDR1 as MNHNY and CDR2 as SVGAGI (reference sequence). The CDR3 has 16 residues. Trimming pared 6 bases from V and 7 bases from J, leaving 22 bases between. As DNA, the CDR3 is TGTGCCAGCAGCCGCGAGCTGGGGGGCTCGGGGAATGAGCAGTTCTTC. It yields the protein CASSRELGGSGNEQFF.

V gene TRBV20-1 combines with J gene TRBJ1-1; D perhaps matches TRBD1 (6 bases). V was pared by 8 bases and J by 3 bases, with 10 bases between. The CDR3 is 11 residues long. The germline V gene has CDR1 DFQATT and CDR2 SNEGSKA (reference sequence). Here the CDR3 DNA reads TGCAGTCCAAACAGGGACACTGAAGCTTTCTTT. Protein: CSPNRDTEAFF.

A remark on this clonotype: The DNA is left out, because the CDR3 cannot be placed on it with certainty; the CDR3 is given as TCRdb lists it. The chain employs TRBV30 and TRBJ2-2; TRBD2, the D gene given by the table, was not confirmed from the DNA. CDR1 and CDR2 (germline): GTSNPN, SVGIG (reference sequence). Termini included, the CDR3 measures 15 amino acids. CDR3: CAWSRRQGTPGSCFF.

This chain uses TRBV20-1 with TRBJ2-3; TRBD2 matches 12 bases. This CDR3 region has 17 residues. The germline V gene encodes CDR1 DFQATT and CDR2 SNEGSKA (reference sequence). J gave up 2 bases and V 6 bases, and 12 bases lay outside the gene matches. The CDR3 DNA follows: TGCAGTGCCGTTCCGGGGCTAGCGGGGGGGTACACAGATACGCAGTATTTT. Translated, it gives CSAVPGLAGGYTDTQYF.

This clonotype was seen ten or more times. The gene calls are TRBV12-3 or TRBV12-4 and TRBJ2-3, with D perhaps assigned TRBD1 or TRBD2 (6 bases each). The V end was cut by 6 bases, the J end by 4 bases, with 20 bases between. The CDR3 runs to 16 residues. The chain's CDR3 is CASSEGGLGSPDTQYF. CDR3 bases: TGTGCCAGCAGCGAGGGGGGCCTCGGATCCCCAGATACGCAGTATTTT.

At least ten counts were recorded for this clonotype. The V gene is TRBV6-6, the J gene TRBJ2-7; D gene ambiguous. Germline lookup yields CDR1 MNHNY and CDR2 SVGAGI (reference sequence). The CDR3 extends over 12 amino acids. Trimming removed 5 bases at V and 7 bases at J, with 12 bases between. CDR3 nucleotides: TGTGCCAGCAGTAATATAGAGGAGGAGCAGTACTTC. Protein product: CASSNIEEEQYF.

This clonotype has ten or more counts. The chain uses TRBV7-9 and TRBJ2-2; D is ambiguous. The CDR3 extends over 13 amino acids. Germline V gives CDR1 SEHNR, CDR2 FQNEAQ (reference sequence). The V and J ends lost 5 bases and 5 bases respectively, with 9 bases between them. The chain's CDR3 is CASSHLLTGELFF. As DNA, the CDR3 is TGTGCCAGCAGCCATCTGCTTACCGGGGAGCTGTTTTTT.

The chain uses TRBV6-5 and TRBJ1-2; D perhaps matches TRBD1 (6 bases). Germline CDR1 and CDR2: MNHEY and SVGAGI. Trimming cost V 5 bases and J 0 bases, with 16 bases left between them. The CDR3 extends over 16 amino acids. The CDR3 sequence: CASSRQGKSSNYGYTF. DNA of the CDR3: TGTGCCAGCAGTCGCCAGGGGAAGAGTTCTAACTATGGCTACACCTTC.

This sequence joins TRBV12-3 or TRBV12-4 and TRBJ1-4; D call uncertain. The V gene lost 4 bases and the J gene lost 5 bases, with 17 bases spanning the gap. The CDR3 runs to 16 residues. The CDR3 is CASSSLTEGSNEKLFF. The DNA for the CDR3 is TGTGCCAGCAGTTCCCTAACAGAGGGATCGAATGAAAAACTGTTTTTT.

Concerning this clonotype itself: At one end the junction does not follow the germline gene, possibly because of a read error. The chain has TRBV5-4 and TRBJ2-7; 7 bases match TRBD1. This CDR3 has 16 amino acids. Germline CDR1 reads SGHNT; CDR2 reads YYREEE (reference sequence). CDR3 protein: CASSPDPRQGSDEQYF. The CDR3 nucleotides are TGTGCCAGCAGCCCGGACCCGAGACAGGGCTCCGACGAGCAGTACTTC.

This rearrangement joins TRBV7-2 to TRBJ2-1, with D unclear. V was trimmed by 4 bases and J by 0 bases, leaving 10 bases between them. Germline loops: CDR1 SGHTA, CDR2 FQGNSA. This CDR3 is 15 amino acids long. CDR3 region: CASSSGARSYNEQFF. CDR3 DNA: TGTGCCAGCAGCTCCGGCGCTCGCTCCTACAATGAGCAGTTCTTC.